This T cell receptor (beta chain) was captured in a study of PD-1 blockade in classical Hodgkin lymphoma. CDR1 and CDR2 from the germline V gene are MNHEY and SMNVEV (reference sequence). The CDR3 has 17 residues. The V and J ends lost 8 bases and 5 bases, in that order; junction bases with no gene match: 20. Study-wide findings and caveats: It was among complete responders that baseline diversity resembled that of newly diagnosed patients. By C4D1 there was a significant rise in CD4+ TCR diversity but not in CD8+ TCR diversity. Reports described newly diagnosed patients as having lower baseline TCR diversity than healthy donors.

With respect to this clone: The antigen remains undetermined.

The method was immunoSEQ multiplex PCR; TCRdb's version includes in-frame clones alone and lacks a portion of them. Of tens of thousands of clones listed, around four fifths are singletons. Relapse after autologous stem cell transplantation occurred in every patient, and brentuximab vedotin exposure varied. This TCR derives from a human donor with classical Hodgkin lymphoma. This chain joins TRBV27 and TRBJ2-7; 8 bases are shared with TRBD1. Sequenced material: peripheral blood mononuclear cells (PBMCs), taken at baseline. The CDR3 bases are TGTGCCAGCCCCTCGTCGGGGAGGAGGGACAGGACGAACGAGCAGTACTTC. As protein: CASPSSGRRDRTNEQYF.